Each of the 13 T cell receptor beta chains below was sequenced from the same sample in a study of shared clonotypes between healthy human individuals. In the naive CD8 group, cells lacked CD45RO and were positively selected for CCR7, so terminally differentiated effector memory CD45RA+ cells were left out. The table came from immunoSEQ multiplex PCR; TCRdb's copy has only in-frame clones and leaves some out. This sample has 760,000 or so clones, with 96% found just once. Sequencing was performed on naive CD8+ T cells sorted from blood. Every receptor here comes from a man aged 30-40 years in good health.

The rearrangement uses TRBV25-1 and TRBJ2-2; D gene unclear. Germline loops: CDR1 MGHDK, CDR2 SYGVNS. V dropped 6 bases and J dropped 0 bases, with 8 bases sitting between them. This CDR3 has 14 residues. The CDR3: CASRATPNTGELFF. The CDR3 DNA sequence: TGTGCCAGCAGGGCTACTCCGAACACCGGGGAGCTGTTTTTT.

The genes are TRBV9 and TRBJ2-5; the D is unclear. Trimming stripped 0 bases from V and 2 bases from J, with 11 bases between. The CDR3 contains 15 residues. Germline lookup yields CDR1 SGDLS and CDR2 YYNGEE. CDR3 sequence reads: CASSVGITDQETQYF. CDR3 DNA sequence: TGTGCCAGCAGCGTAGGAATAACGGATCAAGAGACCCAGTACTTC.

This clone appeared a single time. The chain couples TRBV9 to TRBJ2-7; D is possibly TRBD2 (5 bases). Germline CDR1 SGDLS, CDR2 YYNGEE. The length of the CDR3 is 14 residues. V was pared by 1 base and J by 3 bases, with 11 bases between. The CDR3, as DNA: TGTGCCAGCAGCGTAAGGTACGGGGACTACGAGCAGTACTTC. The encoded protein is CASSVRYGDYEQYF.

CDR3 DNA sequence: TGTGCCAGCACCAAACAGGGACTGGGGAACGGGGAGCTGTTTTTT. Translated: CASTKQGLGNGELFF. This sequence joins TRBV28 and TRBJ2-2, with D perhaps being TRBD1 or TRBD2 (6 bases each). The CDR3 spans 15 residues. The V end lost 7 bases, the J end lost 7 bases, and 19 bases lay between the germline ends. Germline CDR1 reads MDHEN; CDR2 reads SYDVKM.

The CDR3 here is CASSQVGEGLSEQYF. In DNA form, the CDR3 reads TGCGCCAGCAGCCAAGTCGGGGAGGGCCTTTCCGAGCAGTACTTC. The V gene is TRBV4-3, the J gene TRBJ2-7; 7 positions agree with TRBD2. Germline-derived CDR1 and CDR2 are LGHNA and YSLEER. V dropped 1 base and J dropped 6; count of bases not matched to a gene: 9. The CDR3 extends over 15 amino acids.

The V call is TRBV18, the J call TRBJ1-5; D is unresolved. V lost 2 bases, J lost 0 bases, and 8 bases lay in between. The CDR3 is made up of 15 amino acids. Germline V lookup: CDR1 KGHSH, CDR2 LQKENI. CDR3 in amino acids: CASSPSDYSNQPQHF. The CDR3 DNA sequence: TGTGCCAGCTCACCAAGCGACTATAGCAATCAGCCCCAGCATTTT.

The chain links TRBV7-9 to TRBJ2-1; a possible D gene is TRBD1 (5 bases). CDR3 size: 16 residues. Germline CDR1 and CDR2: SEHNR and FQNEAQ (reference sequence). Trimming cost V 4 bases and J 9 bases, with 22 bases left between them. CDR3 nucleotide sequence: TGTGCCAGCAGCTCCCAAAACACCAGGGCATCCGGTGAGCAGTTCTTC. It is translated as CASSSQNTRASGEQFF.

This clone was observed a single time. The V call is TRBV28, the J call TRBJ2-2, with D perhaps TRBD1 (6 bases). Trimming cost V 3 bases and J 7 bases, with 12 bases left between them. The CDR3 is 14 residues long. Germline values: CDR1 MDHEN, CDR2 SYDVKM. Here the CDR3 reads CASSFIIGGGELFF. DNA for the CDR3: TGTGCCAGCAGTTTCATAATAGGGGGCGGGGAGCTGTTTTTT.

The chain uses TRBV19 and TRBJ2-7, with no clear D. Per germline, CDR1 LNHDA and CDR2 SQIVND (reference sequence). Trimming cost V 9 bases and J 0 bases, with 15 bases left between them. The CDR3 sequence is 14 residues long. The CDR3 region is CASSPAASSYEQYF. The CDR3 bases are TGTGCCAGCTCTCCGGCGGCCAGCTCCTACGAGCAGTACTTC. The full variable domain, rest sourced from reference TRBV19 and TRBJ2-7, is DGGITQSPKYLFRKEGQNVTLSCEQNLNHDAMYWYRQDPGQGLRLIYYSQIVNDFQKGDIAEGYSVSREKKESFPLTVTSAQKNPTAFYLCASSPAASSYEQYFGPGTRLTVT.

The chain has TRBV29-1 and TRBJ2-1; D is unresolved. Per the germline V gene, CDR1 is SQVTM and CDR2 is ANQGSEA. The CDR3 runs 13 residues. Trimming left V 4 bases short and J 2 bases short, with 9 bases between. Here the CDR3 reads CSVVGSAYNEQFF. For the CDR3, the DNA is TGCAGCGTTGTGGGCTCAGCCTACAATGAGCAGTTCTTC.

The chain employs TRBV2 and TRBJ2-2, with no clear D. V was clipped by 2 bases and J by 2 bases, with 6 bases between them. This CDR3 has 14 amino acids. The germline CDR1 and CDR2 sequences are SNHLY and FYNNEI. The CDR3 region has the DNA TGTGCCAGCAGTGAACTGGCAAACACCGGGGAGCTGTTTTTT. Amino acids: CASSELANTGELFF. The complete variable domain, with remaining parts taken from reference TRBV2 and TRBJ2-2, reads EPEVTQTPSHQVTQMGQEVILRCVPISNHLYFYWYRQILGQKVEFLVSFYNNEISEKSEIFDDQFSVERPDGSNFTLKIRSTKLEDSAMYFCASSELANTGELFFGEGSRLTVL.

The genes are TRBV13 and TRBJ2-7; weak D call: TRBD2 (6 bases). The CDR3 covers 15 residues. Between the trimmed V and J ends, which lost 5 bases and 4 bases, there was a span of 18 bases. Germline lookup yields CDR1 PRHDT and CDR2 FYEKMQ (reference sequence). The CDR3 sequence is CASSRQSGGWYEQYF. The CDR3 nucleotides read TGTGCCAGCAGCCGGCAGTCAGGAGGGTGGTACGAGCAGTACTTC. The whole variable domain, filled in from reference TRBV13 and TRBJ2-7, reads AAGVIQSPRHLIKEKRETATLKCYPIPRHDTVYWYQQGPGQDPQFLISFYEKMQSDKGSIPDRFSAQQFSDYHSELNMSSLELGDSALYFCASSRQSGGWYEQYFGPGTRLTVT.

The rearrangement links TRBV28 to TRBJ2-7; 12 bases line up with TRBD2. Germline CDR1 is MDHEN and CDR2 is SYDVKM. This CDR3 is built from 16 residues. V shed 5 bases and J 1 base; nucleotides not matched to a gene: 6. DNA of the CDR3: TGTGCCAGCAGTACCCGGACTAGCGGGATATCCTACGAGCAGTACTTC. Its protein product is CASSTRTSGISYEQYF.